This T cell receptor (beta chain) stems from a study of T cell changes during pregnancy in multiple sclerosis. Assay: immunoSEQ multiplex PCR; the TCRdb copy retains only in-frame clones and omits some. The sample lists some 68,000 clones, about 90% seen once, with about 1.4% in the top ten. The TCR was taken from a female donor in good health, enrolled as a control in a pregnancy study. This sample comprised peripheral blood, obtained in the second trimester of pregnancy.

CDR3 DNA: TGTGCCAGCAGCTCCCGGGACAGGGGGAATTATGGCTACACCTTC. Amino acid sequence: CASSSRDRGNYGYTF. This chain joins TRBV7-9 and TRBJ1-2; TRBD1 matches 11 bases. Germline loops: CDR1 SEHNR, CDR2 FQNEAQ (reference sequence). The ends lost 4 bases at V and 5 bases at J; junction bases unmatched: 6. The CDR3 has 15 amino acids. Full variable domain (missing parts from reference TRBV7-9 and TRBJ1-2): DTGVSQNPRHKITKRGQNVTFRCDPISEHNRLYWYRQTLGQGPEFLTYFQNEAQLEKSRLLSDRFSAERPKGSFSTLEIQRTEQGDSAMYLCASSSRDRGNYGYTFGSGTRLTVV.